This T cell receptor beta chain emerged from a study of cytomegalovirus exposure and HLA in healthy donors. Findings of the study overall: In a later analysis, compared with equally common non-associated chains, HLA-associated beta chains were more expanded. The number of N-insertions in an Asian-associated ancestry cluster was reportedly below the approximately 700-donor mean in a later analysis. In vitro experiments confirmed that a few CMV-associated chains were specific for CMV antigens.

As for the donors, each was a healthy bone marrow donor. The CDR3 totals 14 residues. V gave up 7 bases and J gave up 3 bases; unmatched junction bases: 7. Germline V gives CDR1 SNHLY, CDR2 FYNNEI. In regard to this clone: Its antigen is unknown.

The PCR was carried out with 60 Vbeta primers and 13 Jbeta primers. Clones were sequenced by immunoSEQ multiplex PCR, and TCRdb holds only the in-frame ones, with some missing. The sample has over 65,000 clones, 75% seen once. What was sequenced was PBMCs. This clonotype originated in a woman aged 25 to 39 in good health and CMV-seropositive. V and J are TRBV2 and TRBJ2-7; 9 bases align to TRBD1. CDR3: CASKRGQGNYEQYF. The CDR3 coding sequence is TGTGCCAGCAAGCGGGGACAGGGAAACTACGAGCAGTACTTC.